This TCR beta chain originates from a study of T cells in women clearing cervical HPV infection. Across the whole study: Case blood drawn at lesion detection; control blood after infection cleared. Case blood was drawn a median approximately 160 days after lesion detection.

Germline assignment: CDR1 SGHDN and CDR2 FVKESK. The CDR3 totals 15 residues. The V gene lost 6 bases and the J gene lost 7 bases, with 21 bases spanning the gap. Profiled with immunoSEQ multiplex PCR; TCRdb holds only in-frame clones, not every one. The record lists 30,000 to 45,000 clones, of which the ten most abundant hold just under 6.5%. On this clone: The CDR3 goes on 3 residues after the read ends, and that part is filled in from the germline J gene.

What was sequenced was blood buffy coat. The chain is built from TRBV14 and TRBJ2-5, with D possibly matching TRBD2 (5 bases). This sequence originates from a woman aged 18-69 years with a cervical HPV16 infection that either progressed to CIN3+ or cleared (not recorded which). CDR3 DNA, as far as it was read: TGTGCCAGCAGTCCTACTAGGGCCGTCTCCGGGACC. This translates into CASSPTRAVSGT. From start to end, the CDR3 is CASSPTRAVSGTQYF.